This T cell receptor beta chain was retrieved from a study of blood T cells in healthy people across ages. Regarding the study as a whole: Both higher diversity and more naive CD4+ cells marked long-lived donors when set against aged donors. Naive T cell percentage showed a strong correlation with the diversity of TCR beta.

With a J-beta primer mix and a sample-barcoded 5' primer, a second PCR ran 7 to 11 cycles. TCRdb redid the calling of the 5' RACE reads with MiXCR, one entry per CDR3 protein. Found here are 1 million to 1.2 million distinct CDR3 sequences, about two fifths of them singletons; the top ten hold roughly 13%. The table lists this clonotype with a few counts. The antigen remains undetermined. Sequenced input: blood. The TCR was taken from a man between 18 and 29 years old in good health.

CDR3 in amino acids: CSARPGGADYGYTF. The CDR3 coding sequence is TGCAGTGCTAGACCCGGGGGCGCCGACTATGGCTACACCTTC. V usage is TRBV20-1 and J usage is TRBJ1-2, with D possibly being TRBD1 (6 bases). CDR1 is DFQATT, CDR2 SNEGSKA, per germline (reference sequence). The CDR3 covers 14 residues. Trimming cost V 2 bases and J 3 bases, with 13 bases left between them.